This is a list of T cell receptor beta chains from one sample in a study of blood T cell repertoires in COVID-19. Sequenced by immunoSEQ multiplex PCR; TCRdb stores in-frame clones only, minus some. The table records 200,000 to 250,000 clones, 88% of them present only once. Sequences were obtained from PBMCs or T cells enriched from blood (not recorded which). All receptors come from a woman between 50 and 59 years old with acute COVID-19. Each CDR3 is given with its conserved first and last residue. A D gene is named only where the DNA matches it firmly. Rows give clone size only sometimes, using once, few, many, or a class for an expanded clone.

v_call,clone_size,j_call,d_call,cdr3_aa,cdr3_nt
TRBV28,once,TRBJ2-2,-,CASSVEGWNTGELFF,TGTGCCAGCAGCGTCGAGGGCTGGAACACCGGGGAGCTGTTTTTT
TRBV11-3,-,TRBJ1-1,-,CASSLGRNTEAFF,TGTGCCAGCAGCTTAGGTCGGAACACTGAAGCTTTCTTT
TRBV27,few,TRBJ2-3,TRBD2,CASSFSGGTNTDTQYF,TGTGCCAGCAGTTTCTCTGGAGGGACTAACACAGATACGCAGTATTTT
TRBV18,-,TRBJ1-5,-,CASSPGRVSNQPQHF,TGTGCCAGCTCACCGGGCAGGGTTAGCAATCAGCCCCAGCATTTT
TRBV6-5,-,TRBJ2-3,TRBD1,CASRTRTGGADTQYF,TGTGCCAGCAGAACCCGGACAGGGGGGGCAGATACGCAGTATTTT
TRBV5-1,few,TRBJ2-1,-,CASSLGGAGDEQFF,TGCGCCAGCAGCTTGGGGGGAGCAGGGGATGAGCAGTTCTTC
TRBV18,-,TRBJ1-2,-,CASSPGGAGATYGYTF,TGTGCCAGCTCACCCGGTGGGGCAGGGGCCACCTATGGCTACACCTTC
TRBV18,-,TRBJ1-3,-,CASSFIGGSGNTIYF,TGTGCCAGCTCATTTATAGGGGGCTCTGGAAACACCATATATTTT
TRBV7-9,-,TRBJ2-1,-,CASSTRGRSYNEQFF,TGTGCCAGCAGCACCAGGGGTAGGTCCTACAATGAGCAGTTCTTC
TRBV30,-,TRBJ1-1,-,CAWRPLLNTEAFF,TGTGCCTGGAGGCCACTTTTGAACACTGAAGCTTTCTTT
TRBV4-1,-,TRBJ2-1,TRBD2,CASSPRTSGIHEQFF,TGCGCCAGCAGCCCACGGACTAGCGGGATCCATGAGCAGTTCTTC
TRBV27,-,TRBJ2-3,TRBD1,CASSLGQTYTDTQYF,TGTGCCAGCAGTTTGGGACAGACTTACACAGATACGCAGTATTTT
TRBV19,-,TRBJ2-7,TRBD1,CASSSTGQGSYEQYF,TGTGCCAGTAGCTCCACCGGACAGGGGAGCTACGAGCAGTACTTC
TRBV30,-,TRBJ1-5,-,CAWSPDTGGQPQHF,TGTGCCTGGAGTCCCGACACGGGAGGTCAGCCCCAGCATTTT
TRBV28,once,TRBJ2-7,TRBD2,CASSWGLAGVYEQYF,TGTGCCAGCAGTTGGGGACTAGCGGGAGTCTACGAGCAGTACTTC
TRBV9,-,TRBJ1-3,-,CASSVGVGRGNTIYF,TGTGCCAGCAGCGTAGGAGTGGGCCGGGGAAACACCATATATTTT
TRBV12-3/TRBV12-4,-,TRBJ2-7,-,CASSLGQTYEQYF,TGTGCCAGCAGCCTTGGACAGACCTACGAGCAGTACTTC
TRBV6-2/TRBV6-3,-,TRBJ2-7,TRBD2,CASSYWEGYYEQYF,TGTGCCAGCAGTTACTGGGAGGGATATTACGAGCAGTACTTC
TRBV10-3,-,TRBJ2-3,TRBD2,CAISEWSSGMSTDTQYF,TGTGCCATCAGTGAGTGGTCTAGCGGGATGAGCACAGATACGCAGTATTTT
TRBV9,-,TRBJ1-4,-,CASSVGIWAGKNEKLFF,TGTGCCAGCAGCGTAGGGATTTGGGCAGGGAAAAATGAAAAACTGTTTTTT
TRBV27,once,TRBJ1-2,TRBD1,CASSSNRVGQVNYGYTF,TGTGCCAGCAGTTCTAATAGGGTTGGACAGGTGAACTATGGCTACACCTTC
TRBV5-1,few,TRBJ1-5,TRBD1,CASSYSGTGGQPQHF,TGCGCCAGCAGCTACTCCGGGACAGGGGGACAGCCCCAGCATTTT
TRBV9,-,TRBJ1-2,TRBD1,CASSLQGADYGYTF,TGTGCCAGCAGCCTACAGGGGGCCGACTATGGCTACACCTTC
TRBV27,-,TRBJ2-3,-,CASSSWGATDTQYF,TGTGCCAGCAGTTCGTGGGGCGCCACAGATACGCAGTATTTT
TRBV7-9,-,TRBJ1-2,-,CASSRWDTNFPGYTF,TGTGCCAGCAGCCGATGGGACACCAACTTCCCCGGCTACACCTTC
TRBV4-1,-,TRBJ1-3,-,CASSQLGRESGNTIYF,TGCGCCAGCAGCCAACTAGGGCGGGAGTCTGGAAACACCATATATTTT
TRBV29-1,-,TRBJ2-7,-,CSVLERAGSSEQYF,TGCAGCGTTCTCGAAAGGGCGGGAAGTAGCGAGCAGTACTTC
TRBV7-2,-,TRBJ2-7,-,CASSLRYEQYF,TGTGCCAGCAGCCTCCGGTACGAGCAGTACTTC
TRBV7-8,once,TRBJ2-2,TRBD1,CASRLGGTGSGELFF,TGTGCCAGCCGTCTTGGGGGGACAGGGTCCGGGGAGCTGTTTTTT
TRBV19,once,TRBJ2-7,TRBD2,CASSIGLAGPYEQYF,TGTGCCAGTAGTATAGGACTAGCGGGTCCCTACGAGCAGTACTTC
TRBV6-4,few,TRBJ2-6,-,CASSSGESSGANVLTF,TGTGCCAGCAGTTCCGGGGAGAGCTCTGGGGCCAACGTCCTGACTTTC
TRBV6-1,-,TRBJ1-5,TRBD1,CASSESGGGYQPQHF,TGTGCCAGCAGTGAGTCTGGAGGGGGCTATCAGCCCCAGCATTTT
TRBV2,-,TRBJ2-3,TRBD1,CASSKGQGAIAGITDTQYF,TGTGCCAGCAGTAAGGGACAGGGGGCAATAGCGGGAATCACAGATACGCAGTATTTT
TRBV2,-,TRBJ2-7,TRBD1,CASCRDRSYEQYF,TGTGCCAGCTGTCGGGACAGGTCCTACGAGCAGTACTTC
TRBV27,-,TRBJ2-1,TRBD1,CASSLVGGNNEQFF,TGTGCCAGCAGTTTAGTAGGGGGCAACAATGAGCAGTTCTTC
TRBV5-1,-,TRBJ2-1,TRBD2,CASSSIAGVTEQFF,TGCGCCAGCAGCTCAATAGCGGGAGTAACTGAGCAGTTCTTC
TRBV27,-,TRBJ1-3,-,CASSLTSSGNTIYF,TGTGCCAGCAGTTTAACCTCGAGTGGAAACACCATATATTTT
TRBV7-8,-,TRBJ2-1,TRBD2,CASSLYPAGGIYNEQFF,TGTGCCAGCAGCCTCTACCCAGCGGGAGGGATCTACAATGAGCAGTTCTTC
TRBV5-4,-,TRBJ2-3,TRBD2,CASSHASGRAISTDTQYF,TGTGCCAGCAGCCACGCTAGCGGGAGGGCCATTAGCACAGATACGCAGTATTTT
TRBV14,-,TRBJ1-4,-,CASSQVYPNLASNEKLFF,TGTGCCAGCAGCCAAGTTTACCCAAATCTGGCCTCTAATGAAAAACTGTTTTTT
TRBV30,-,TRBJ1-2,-,CAYSRFGYTF,TGTGCCTACTCCCGTTTCGGCTACACCTTC
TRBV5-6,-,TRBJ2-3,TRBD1,CASSFGTGMDTQYF,TGTGCCAGCAGCTTCGGGACAGGGATGGATACGCAGTATTTT
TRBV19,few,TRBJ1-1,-,CASTPPGRDEAFF,TGTGCCAGTACCCCGCCGGGGAGGGATGAAGCTTTCTTT
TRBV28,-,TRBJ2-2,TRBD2,CASSVSSGGSNTGELFF,TGTGCCAGCAGTGTCTCTAGCGGGGGGTCGAACACCGGGGAGCTGTTTTTT
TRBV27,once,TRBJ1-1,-,CASSLRAGISEAFF,TGTGCCAGCAGTTTACGCGCAGGTATTTCTGAAGCTTTCTTT
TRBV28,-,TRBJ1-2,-,CASTQGGSPYGYTF,TGTGCCAGCACCCAAGGGGGATCCCCCTATGGCTACACCTTC
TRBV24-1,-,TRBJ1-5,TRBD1,CATSDPSTGGDQPQHF,TGTGCCACCAGTGACCCCTCGACAGGGGGCGACCAGCCCCAGCATTTT
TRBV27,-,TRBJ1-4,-,CASSTVNSNEKLFF,TGTGCCAGCAGCACGGTAAATTCAAATGAAAAACTGTTTTTT
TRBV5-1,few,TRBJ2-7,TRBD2,CASSGDSGTRGEQYF,TGCGCCAGCAGCGGAGACAGTGGGACTAGGGGCGAGCAGTACTTC
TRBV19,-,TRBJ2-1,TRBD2,CASSTRLAGQGFYYNEQFF,TGTGCCAGTAGTACGCGACTAGCGGGTCAAGGCTTTTATTACAATGAGCAGTTCTTC
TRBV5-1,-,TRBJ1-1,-,CASSLLVSNTEAFF,TGCGCCAGCAGCTTATTAGTTTCGAACACTGAAGCTTTCTTT
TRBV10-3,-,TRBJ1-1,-,CAGGRGNTEAFF,TGTGCCGGGGGCAGGGGGAACACTGAAGCTTTCTTT
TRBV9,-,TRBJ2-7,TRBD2,CASSTSGTSGGRGIEQYF,TGTGCCAGCAGCACCTCCGGGACTAGCGGCGGGCGGGGTATCGAGCAGTACTTC